These 29 T cell receptor beta chains were sequenced from one sample in a study of T cells in Graves' hyperthyroidism and ophthalmopathy. TCR beta CDR3 region amplification was performed from RNA transcripts. First-round RT-PCR with HTBI primers amplified the TCR CDR3 region. TCRdb independently ran MiXCR on the multiplex PCR reads; one entry per CDR3 protein. The table lists about 340,000 distinct CDR3 sequences, roughly 23% of them singletons. The sequencing sample was made of blood. These receptor sequences come from a woman aged 45 to 65 with Graves' hyperthyroidism.

This clonotype came up many times. The genes are TRBV7-9 and TRBJ2-7; 10 bases are shared with TRBD2. This CDR3 spans 15 amino acids. Unmatched junction bases numbered 3, after V lost 4 bases and J lost 0 bases. Germline V gives CDR1 SEHNR, CDR2 FQNEAQ (reference sequence). CDR3: CASSSGLAASYEQYF. DNA for the CDR3: TGTGCCAGCAGCTCCGGACTAGCGGCCTCCTACGAGCAGTACTTC.

This clonotype was found many times. V usage is TRBV5-1 and J usage is TRBJ2-1; 10 bases are shared with TRBD2. Germline values: CDR1 SGHRS, CDR2 YFSETQ. Losses at the gene ends were 4 bases for V and 7 bases for J; bases not matched to a gene: 8. The CDR3 covers 15 residues. The CDR3 coding sequence is TGCGCCAGCAGCGTCAGCGGGAGGGCCCTAAATGAGCAGTTCTTC. Its protein product is CASSVSGRALNEQFF.

This clonotype was detected ten times or more. This chain links TRBV30 with TRBJ2-1; D is unclear. CDR3 length: 15 residues. Germline assignment: CDR1 GTSNPN and CDR2 SVGIG (reference sequence). The V end was cut by 4 bases, the J end by 2 bases, with 15 bases between. The DNA of the CDR3 is TGTGCCTGGAAAACCTTACGCGGAACCTACAATGAGCAGTTCTTC. This gives the protein CAWKTLRGTYNEQFF. Looking up the rest from reference TRBV30 and TRBJ2-1 gives the full variable domain: SQTIHQWPATLVQPVGSPLSLECTVEGTSNPNLYWYRQAAGRGLQLLFYSVGIGQISSEVPQNLSASRPQDRQFILSSKKLLLSDSGFYLCAWKTLRGTYNEQFFGPGTRLTVL.

The genes are TRBV5-8 and TRBJ1-3; tentative D call: TRBD1 (5 bases). V dropped 2 bases and J dropped 6 bases, with 12 bases sitting between them. Germline CDR1 is SGHTS and CDR2 is YDEGEE. CDR3 length: 14 residues. CDR3 nucleotides: TGTGCCAGCAGCTTAGGGGCAGTGGAAAACACCATATATTTT. Encoded protein: CASSLGAVENTIYF.

In this sample, this clonotype turned up many times. This sequence joins TRBV20-1 and TRBJ1-5; D uncertain. CDR3 length equals 15 residues. Germline V gene data show CDR1 as DFQATT and CDR2 as SNEGSKA (reference sequence). V was trimmed by 6 bases and J by 4 bases, leaving 19 bases between them. CDR3 amino acids: CSAPSAGRVNQPQHF. DNA for the CDR3: TGCAGTGCCCCGAGTGCTGGGAGGGTGAATCAGCCCCAGCATTTT.

In its sample, this clonotype was seen many times. The chain has TRBV11-2 and TRBJ2-7; D not resolved. Germline CDR1 and CDR2: SGHAT and FQNNGV. V lost 2 bases and J 4 bases, leaving 3 bases between the germline ends. The CDR3 loop spans 11 amino acids. The CDR3 DNA is TGTGCCAGCAGCTTACATTACGAGCAGTACTTC. Translation: CASSLHYEQYF.

This clonotype was counted ten times or more. The chain combines TRBV6-1 with TRBJ2-5; D is unclear. Germline loops: CDR1 MNHNS, CDR2 SASEGT. The CDR3 totals 13 residues. Between the trimmed V and J ends, which lost 6 bases and 2 bases, there was a span of 10 bases. The CDR3 DNA reads as TGTGCCAGCAGCCACCCGACTCAAGAGACCCAGTACTTC. The encoded protein is CASSHPTQETQYF.

This clonotype has a handful of counts. The V gene is TRBV20-1, the J gene TRBJ2-1; 7 bases are a match to TRBD2. V gave up 1 base and J gave up 8 bases; unmatched junction bases: 11. There are 15 residues in the CDR3. CDR1 is DFQATT and CDR2 is SNEGSKA in the germline V gene (reference sequence). The CDR3 DNA is TGCAGTGCTAGAGGACTAGCCGGATACGGACATGAGCAGTTCTTC. It translates to CSARGLAGYGHEQFF.

The chain links TRBV5-8 to TRBJ2-5; 8 bases are a match to TRBD1. In germline, CDR1 is SGHTS, CDR2 YDEGEE. Trimming at V came to 4 bases and at J to 1 base, leaving 9 bases not matched to a gene. There are 16 residues in the CDR3. Here the CDR3 reads CASSRGQGYFQETQYF. Here the CDR3 DNA reads TGTGCCAGCAGCCGAGGACAGGGATATTTCCAAGAGACCCAGTACTTC.

The sample holds many counts of this clonotype. CDR3: CASGGSKNTEAFF. The CDR3 DNA follows: TGTGCCAGCGGAGGTAGTAAGAACACTGAAGCTTTCTTT. The rearrangement joins TRBV28 to TRBJ1-1; D remains ambiguous. V was clipped by 8 bases and J by 1 base, with 11 bases between them. This CDR3 comprises 13 residues. Germline values: CDR1 MDHEN, CDR2 SYDVKM.

The table lists this clonotype with many counts. The chain has TRBV14 and TRBJ2-1, with 8 bases fitting TRBD2. V lost 4 bases and J lost 2; bases outside the gene matches: 10. The CDR3 totals 17 residues. CDR1 is SGHDN, CDR2 FVKESK, per germline. CDR3 amino acids: CASSPPPGGGPYNEQFF. The CDR3 DNA sequence: TGTGCCAGCAGCCCGCCTCCGGGCGGGGGGCCCTACAATGAGCAGTTCTTC.

This clonotype was seen repeatedly, ten times or more. This chain uses TRBV3-1 with TRBJ2-3; weak D call: TRBD2 (6 bases). Germline CDR1 and CDR2: LGHDT and YNNKEL (reference sequence). This CDR3 is built from 14 residues. V lost 1 base, J lost 5 bases, and 10 bases lay in between. DNA of the CDR3: TGTGCCAGCAGCCAAGGGGGGGAAGGAGATACGCAGTATTTT. It codes for CASSQGGEGDTQYF.

This clonotype was detected ten times or more. The chain uses TRBV2 and TRBJ1-2; D remains ambiguous. Trimming shortened V by 3 bases and J by 5 bases, and 10 bases separated the two germline ends. CDR3 length: 13 amino acids. Per germline, CDR1 SNHLY and CDR2 FYNNEI. CDR3 in DNA: TGTGCCAGCAGTGACCGGGCCGGATATGGCTACACCTTC. Protein: CASSDRAGYGYTF.

This clonotype was seen only a few times. The J gene is TRBJ2-7, the V gene TRBV5-1; D is unclear. The CDR3 is made up of 13 amino acids. Germline assignment: CDR1 SGHRS and CDR2 YFSETQ. The germline V and J ends were trimmed by 0 bases and 1 base, with 5 bases remaining between them. The CDR3 sequence is CASSLVTSYEQYF. The CDR3 nucleotides are TGCGCCAGCAGCTTGGTGACATCCTACGAGCAGTACTTC.

The J gene is TRBJ2-4, the V gene TRBV6-2 or TRBV6-3, with 8 bases matching TRBD1. The CDR3 loop spans 16 amino acids. With 5 bases clipped from V and 0 bases from J, the junction kept 6 bases outside the gene matches. The germline CDR1 and CDR2 sequences are MNHEY and SVGEGT. The CDR3 sequence: CASSGQGDLAKNIQYF. Here the CDR3 DNA reads TGTGCCAGCAGTGGACAGGGAGATCTAGCCAAAAACATTCAGTACTTC.

This clonotype was observed a handful of times. CDR3 DNA: TGTGCCAGCAGTTACACCAGGACTAGCGGGGGCGCTGAGCAGTTCTTC. Amino acids: CASSYTRTSGGAEQFF. The V gene is TRBV6-2 or TRBV6-3, the J gene TRBJ2-1, with 13 nucleotides matching TRBD2. The V and J ends lost 2 bases and 9 bases, in that order; junction bases with no gene match: 7. Looked up from germline, CDR1 is MNHEY and CDR2 is SVGEGT. The length of the CDR3 is 16 residues.

This clonotype was seen repeatedly, ten times or more. V and J are TRBV12-3 or TRBV12-4 and TRBJ2-3; D is uncertain. CDR3 length: 15 amino acids. Trimming shortened V by 2 bases and J by 0 bases, and 9 bases separated the two germline ends. CDR3: CASSLNTLSTDTQYF. The DNA for the CDR3 is TGTGCCAGCAGTTTAAATACGCTCAGCACAGATACGCAGTATTTT.

This clonotype was seen ten or more times. V gene TRBV20-1 combines with J gene TRBJ1-1; D might be TRBD1 (5 bases). V was clipped by 6 bases and J by 2 bases, with 19 bases between them. Germline V gene lookup returns CDR1 DFQATT and CDR2 SNEGSKA (reference sequence). The CDR3 is 15 residues long. The CDR3, as DNA: TGCAGTGCCCACCCTCGGACACTTGCTAACACTGAAGCTTTCTTT. Translation: CSAHPRTLANTEAFF.

This clonotype was recorded at least ten times. The CDR3 nucleotides are TGTGCCAGCAGTCTACTAGGGGGGGGGGATACGCAGTATTTT. Amino acid sequence: CASSLLGGGDTQYF. The chain combines TRBV28 with TRBJ2-3; possible D gene TRBD2, 7 bases. Germline CDR1 reads MDHEN; CDR2 reads SYDVKM. V lost 5 bases and J lost 6, with 15 bases in between. This CDR3 spans 14 amino acids. The variable domain in full, with the rest retrieved from reference TRBV28 and TRBJ2-3, is DVKVTQSSRYLVKRTGEKVFLECVQDMDHENMFWYRQDPGLGLRLIYFSYDVKMKEKGDIPEGYSVSREKKERFSLILESASTNQTSMYLCASSLLGGGDTQYFGPGTRLTVL.

This clonotype showed up many times. The genes are TRBV28 and TRBJ1-2; D is ambiguous. Germline V CDR1 and CDR2: MDHEN, SYDVKM. Trimming shortened V by 5 bases and J by 3 bases, and 10 bases separated the two germline ends. The CDR3 has 13 residues. The CDR3 region has the DNA TGTGCCAGCAGTATGGGCCGAGACTATGGCTACACCTTC. This sequence encodes CASSMGRDYGYTF.

This clonotype has a handful of counts. This rearrangement joins TRBV20-1 to TRBJ1-6; 10 nucleotides agree with TRBD1. Germline-derived CDR1 and CDR2 are DFQATT and SNEGSKA (reference sequence). This CDR3 has 14 residues. The V and J ends lost 1 base and 8 bases, in that order; junction bases with no gene match: 2. The CDR3 spells CSARGGTGDSPLHF. CDR3 DNA sequence: TGCAGTGCTAGAGGAGGGACAGGGGATTCACCCCTCCACTTT.

This clonotype was detected many times. This sequence joins TRBV5-6 and TRBJ1-1; D not resolved. Germline loops: CDR1 SGHDT, CDR2 YYEEEE. V was shortened by 4 bases and J by 3 bases, with 4 bases between the two germline ends. The CDR3 extends over 11 amino acids. This CDR3 reads CASSMYTEAFF. CDR3 DNA sequence: TGTGCCAGCAGCATGTACACTGAAGCTTTCTTT.

This clonotype was seen at least ten times. The chain links TRBV4-1 to TRBJ1-1; 8 positions match TRBD1. The junction had 11 bases not matched to a gene; V was cut back by 3 bases and J by 5 bases. There are 16 residues in the CDR3. From germline, CDR1 is MGHRA and CDR2 YSYEKL. The CDR3 nucleotides read TGCGCCAGCAGCCAGTGGGTGGGACAGGTTGGTACTGAAGCTTTCTTT. It is translated as CASSQWVGQVGTEAFF.

There are a few counts of this clonotype. A much bigger clone sits one base away, suggesting this may be a read error. The CDR3 does not close with the conserved phenylalanine or tryptophan, likely indicating a read error. The chain couples TRBV3-1 to TRBJ2-3, with D hard to call. In germline, CDR1 is LGHDT, CDR2 YNNKEL (reference sequence). V gave up 7 bases and J gave up 1 base, with 9 bases separating them. CDR3 length equals 13 residues. The CDR3, as DNA: TGTGCCAGCACCCTGGTGGGCACAGATACGCAGTATTCT. It translates to CASTLVGTDTQYS.

Many counts were recorded for this clonotype. The chain uses TRBV20-1 and TRBJ1-1; TRBD1 agrees at 8 bases. The trim removed 0 bases at V and 5 bases at J, leaving 5 bases unmatched. Germline lookup yields CDR1 DFQATT and CDR2 SNEGSKA (reference sequence). The CDR3 has 14 amino acids. CDR3 region: CSARDSRGQTEAFF. The CDR3 coding sequence is TGCAGTGCTAGAGATAGCAGGGGGCAAACTGAAGCTTTCTTT.

CDR3 protein: CASIPLGGNYGYTF. The CDR3 coding sequence is TGTGCCAGCATCCCCCTGGGCGGTAACTATGGCTACACCTTC. The chain joins TRBV11-2 to TRBJ1-2, with D unclear. Per the germline V gene, CDR1 is SGHAT and CDR2 is FQNNGV. Trimming removed 7 bases at V and 1 base at J, with 13 bases between. CDR3 length: 14 residues.

In this sample, this clonotype turned up many times. V is TRBV6-1 and J is TRBJ2-4; D ambiguous. Trimming shortened V by 0 bases and J by 1 base, and 13 bases separated the two germline ends. From germline, CDR1 is MNHNS and CDR2 SASEGT. The CDR3 contains 17 residues. CDR3 in amino acids: CASSEADGPGAKNIQYF. CDR3 in DNA: TGTGCCAGCAGTGAAGCTGACGGGCCTGGGGCCAAAAACATTCAGTACTTC.

CDR3 bases: TGTGCCAGCAGCCAACACGGGACTAGCGAAAAGGGGCAGTTCTTC. It translates to CASSQHGTSEKGQFF. This rearrangement joins TRBV3-1 to TRBJ2-1; TRBD2 aligns across 10 bases. This CDR3 has 15 amino acids. Germline V gene data show CDR1 as LGHDT and CDR2 as YNNKEL (reference sequence). With 2 bases clipped from V and 12 bases from J, the junction kept 10 bases outside the gene matches.

This clonotype has ten or more counts. This sequence joins TRBV12-5 and TRBJ2-1; the D gene is possibly TRBD1 (6 bases). The CDR3 covers 15 residues. Trimming took off 3 bases at V and 6 bases at J, with 15 bases between the two ends. Germline V gives CDR1 LGHNT, CDR2 FRNRAP. The CDR3 sequence is CASGFAGVQGNEQFF. CDR3 DNA: TGTGCTAGTGGTTTCGCAGGGGTCCAGGGCAATGAGCAGTTCTTC.